A selection of T cell receptor beta chains follows, all from one sample in a study of T cell repertoires in cytomegalovirus infection. Each CDR3 protein gets one entry after TCRdb re-called the reads with MiXCR. Among fewer than 300,000 distinct CDR3 sequences listed, roughly a quarter were seen once. Sequencing was done on a sample of PBMCs. Receptors were obtained from a human donor in good health (CMV status not recorded). Some clones in this sample may be carry-over from other donors' samples. CDR3s include the opening cysteine and the closing phenylalanine or tryptophan. The order of the fields is V gene, J gene, clone size, D gene, CDR3 protein, CDR3 DNA. D genes are given only for firm matches. Part of the rows lack a size; the others show once, few, many or a class for expanded clones.

v_gene: TRBV7-3
j_gene: TRBJ2-1
abundance: -
d_gene: -
CDR3aa: CASSSARGHASGEQFF
CDR3nt: TGTGCCAGCAGCTCGGCGAGGGGCCACGCTTCGGGTGAGCAGTTCTTC

v_gene: TRBV7-2
j_gene: TRBJ1-4
abundance: many
d_gene: -
CDR3aa: CASSLGGAAEKLFF
CDR3nt: TGTGCCAGCAGCTTAGGCGGGGCGGCTGAAAAACTGTTTTTT

v_gene: TRBV28
j_gene: TRBJ2-7
abundance: few
d_gene: -
CDR3aa: CASSLTAEQYF
CDR3nt: TGTGCCAGCAGTTTGACAGCTGAGCAGTACTTC

v_gene: TRBV7-2
j_gene: TRBJ1-2
abundance: many
d_gene: -
CDR3aa: CASSLDLRAGGYTF
CDR3nt: TGTGCCAGCAGCTTGGACCTCAGGGCGGGAGGCTACACCTTC

v_gene: TRBV20-1
j_gene: TRBJ2-5
abundance: -
d_gene: -
CDR3aa: CSATNPRKGDQETQYF
CDR3nt: TGCAGTGCCACAAATCCTAGAAAGGGGGACCAAGAGACCCAGTACTTC

v_gene: TRBV28
j_gene: TRBJ2-7
abundance: once
d_gene: TRBD2
CDR3aa: CASLGTGGGYEQYF
CDR3nt: TGTGCCAGCCTTGGGACGGGAGGGGGCTACGAGCAGTACTTC

v_gene: TRBV20-1
j_gene: TRBJ2-5
abundance: many
d_gene: TRBD2
CDR3aa: CSARDVTSGSSQETQYF
CDR3nt: TGCAGTGCTAGAGATGTAACTAGCGGGAGCAGTCAAGAGACCCAGTACTTC

v_gene: TRBV28
j_gene: TRBJ1-1
abundance: -
d_gene: -
CDR3aa: CASISRGGNTEAFF
CDR3nt: TGTGCCAGCATCTCAAGGGGGGGGAACACTGAAGCTTTCTTT

v_gene: TRBV9
j_gene: TRBJ2-1
abundance: -
d_gene: TRBD2
CDR3aa: CASSISGSGYNEQFF
CDR3nt: TGTGCCAGCAGCATTAGCGGGAGTGGATACAATGAGCAGTTCTTC

v_gene: TRBV9
j_gene: TRBJ2-1
abundance: -
d_gene: -
CDR3aa: CASSGTGDFDNEQFF
CDR3nt: TGTGCCAGCAGCGGGACGGGAGACTTCGACAATGAGCAGTTCTTC

v_gene: TRBV28
j_gene: TRBJ1-2
abundance: -
d_gene: -
CDR3aa: CASSPTGYGYTF
CDR3nt: TGTGCCAGCAGCCCGACAGGTTATGGCTACACCTTC

v_gene: TRBV20-1
j_gene: TRBJ1-5
abundance: -
d_gene: -
CDR3aa: CSASLRGVGNQPQHF
CDR3nt: TGCAGTGCTAGTCTCAGGGGAGTCGGCAATCAGCCCCAGCATTTT

v_gene: TRBV7-2
j_gene: TRBJ2-7
abundance: -
d_gene: -
CDR3aa: CASSLALVLYEQYF
CDR3nt: TGTGCCAGCAGCTTAGCCCTAGTACTTTACGAGCAGTACTTC

v_gene: TRBV29-1
j_gene: TRBJ2-1
abundance: -
d_gene: TRBD2
CDR3aa: CSAGLAGGNEQFF
CDR3nt: TGCAGCGCCGGACTAGCGGGAGGTAATGAGCAGTTCTTC

v_gene: TRBV7-6
j_gene: TRBJ2-7
abundance: -
d_gene: TRBD1
CDR3aa: CASSRQGEFHEQYF
CDR3nt: TGTGCCAGCAGCCGACAGGGTGAGTTCCACGAGCAGTACTTC

v_gene: TRBV9
j_gene: TRBJ1-5
abundance: -
d_gene: -
CDR3aa: CASSAAPRDQPQHF
CDR3nt: TGTGCCAGCAGCGCTGCCCCAAGGGATCAGCCCCAGCATTTT

v_gene: TRBV7-9
j_gene: TRBJ2-3
abundance: once
d_gene: -
CDR3aa: CASVGRTDTQYF
CDR3nt: TGTGCCAGCGTCGGACGCACAGATACGCAGTATTTT

v_gene: TRBV4-2
j_gene: TRBJ2-2
abundance: few
d_gene: TRBD2
CDR3aa: CASSPNRREGQTGELFF
CDR3nt: TGTGCCAGCAGCCCCAATCGGCGGGAGGGCCAGACCGGGGAGCTGTTTTTT

v_gene: TRBV19
j_gene: TRBJ2-7
abundance: -
d_gene: TRBD1
CDR3aa: CASTVYRDSGVEQYF
CDR3nt: TGTGCCAGTACCGTTTACCGGGACAGTGGCGTCGAGCAGTACTTC

v_gene: TRBV28
j_gene: TRBJ2-1
abundance: few
d_gene: -
CDR3aa: CASGTGGSAQFF
CDR3nt: TGTGCCAGCGGGACGGGTGGCTCTGCTCAGTTCTTC

v_gene: TRBV6-8
j_gene: TRBJ1-6
abundance: -
d_gene: -
CDR3aa: CASSYKRDNSPLHF
CDR3nt: TGTGCCAGCAGTTACAAACGGGATAATTCACCCCTCCACTTT

v_gene: TRBV28
j_gene: TRBJ1-2
abundance: few
d_gene: -
CDR3aa: CASSSVLDSYGYTF
CDR3nt: TGTGCCAGCAGTTCCGTCCTCGACAGCTATGGCTACACCTTC

v_gene: TRBV7-3
j_gene: TRBJ1-2
abundance: -
d_gene: -
CDR3aa: CASSRGAGRDYGYTF
CDR3nt: TGTGCCAGCAGCAGAGGGGCAGGGCGGGACTATGGCTACACCTTC

v_gene: TRBV6-2/TRBV6-3
j_gene: TRBJ2-5
abundance: few
d_gene: TRBD2
CDR3aa: CASSFLTSGSDWPQYF
CDR3nt: TGTGCCAGCAGTTTTTTAACTAGCGGGAGCGACTGGCCTCAGTACTTC

v_gene: TRBV5-6
j_gene: TRBJ1-5
abundance: few
d_gene: -
CDR3aa: CASSFGSSNQPQHF
CDR3nt: TGTGCCAGCAGCTTCGGCTCGAGCAATCAGCCCCAGCATTTT

v_gene: TRBV7-2
j_gene: TRBJ2-1
abundance: many
d_gene: TRBD2
CDR3aa: CASSLTHKIYSGSSYNEQFF
CDR3nt: TGTGCCAGCAGCTTAACGCACAAAATCTATAGCGGGAGCTCCTACAATGAGCAGTTCTTC